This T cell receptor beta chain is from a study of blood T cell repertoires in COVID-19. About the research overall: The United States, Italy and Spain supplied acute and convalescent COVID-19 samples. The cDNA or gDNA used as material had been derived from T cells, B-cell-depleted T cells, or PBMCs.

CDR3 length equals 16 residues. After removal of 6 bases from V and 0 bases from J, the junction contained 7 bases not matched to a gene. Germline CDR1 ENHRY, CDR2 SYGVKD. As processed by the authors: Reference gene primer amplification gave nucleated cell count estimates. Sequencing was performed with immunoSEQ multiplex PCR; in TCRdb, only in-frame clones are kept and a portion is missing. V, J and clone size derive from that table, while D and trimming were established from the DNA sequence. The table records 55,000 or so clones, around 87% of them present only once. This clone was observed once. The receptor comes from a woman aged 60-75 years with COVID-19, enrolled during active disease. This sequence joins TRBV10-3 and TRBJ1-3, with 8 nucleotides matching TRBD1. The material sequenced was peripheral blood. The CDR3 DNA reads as TGTGCCATCAGCGGGGACAGGCGAGGCTCTGGAAACACCATATATTTT. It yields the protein CAISGDRRGSGNTIYF.